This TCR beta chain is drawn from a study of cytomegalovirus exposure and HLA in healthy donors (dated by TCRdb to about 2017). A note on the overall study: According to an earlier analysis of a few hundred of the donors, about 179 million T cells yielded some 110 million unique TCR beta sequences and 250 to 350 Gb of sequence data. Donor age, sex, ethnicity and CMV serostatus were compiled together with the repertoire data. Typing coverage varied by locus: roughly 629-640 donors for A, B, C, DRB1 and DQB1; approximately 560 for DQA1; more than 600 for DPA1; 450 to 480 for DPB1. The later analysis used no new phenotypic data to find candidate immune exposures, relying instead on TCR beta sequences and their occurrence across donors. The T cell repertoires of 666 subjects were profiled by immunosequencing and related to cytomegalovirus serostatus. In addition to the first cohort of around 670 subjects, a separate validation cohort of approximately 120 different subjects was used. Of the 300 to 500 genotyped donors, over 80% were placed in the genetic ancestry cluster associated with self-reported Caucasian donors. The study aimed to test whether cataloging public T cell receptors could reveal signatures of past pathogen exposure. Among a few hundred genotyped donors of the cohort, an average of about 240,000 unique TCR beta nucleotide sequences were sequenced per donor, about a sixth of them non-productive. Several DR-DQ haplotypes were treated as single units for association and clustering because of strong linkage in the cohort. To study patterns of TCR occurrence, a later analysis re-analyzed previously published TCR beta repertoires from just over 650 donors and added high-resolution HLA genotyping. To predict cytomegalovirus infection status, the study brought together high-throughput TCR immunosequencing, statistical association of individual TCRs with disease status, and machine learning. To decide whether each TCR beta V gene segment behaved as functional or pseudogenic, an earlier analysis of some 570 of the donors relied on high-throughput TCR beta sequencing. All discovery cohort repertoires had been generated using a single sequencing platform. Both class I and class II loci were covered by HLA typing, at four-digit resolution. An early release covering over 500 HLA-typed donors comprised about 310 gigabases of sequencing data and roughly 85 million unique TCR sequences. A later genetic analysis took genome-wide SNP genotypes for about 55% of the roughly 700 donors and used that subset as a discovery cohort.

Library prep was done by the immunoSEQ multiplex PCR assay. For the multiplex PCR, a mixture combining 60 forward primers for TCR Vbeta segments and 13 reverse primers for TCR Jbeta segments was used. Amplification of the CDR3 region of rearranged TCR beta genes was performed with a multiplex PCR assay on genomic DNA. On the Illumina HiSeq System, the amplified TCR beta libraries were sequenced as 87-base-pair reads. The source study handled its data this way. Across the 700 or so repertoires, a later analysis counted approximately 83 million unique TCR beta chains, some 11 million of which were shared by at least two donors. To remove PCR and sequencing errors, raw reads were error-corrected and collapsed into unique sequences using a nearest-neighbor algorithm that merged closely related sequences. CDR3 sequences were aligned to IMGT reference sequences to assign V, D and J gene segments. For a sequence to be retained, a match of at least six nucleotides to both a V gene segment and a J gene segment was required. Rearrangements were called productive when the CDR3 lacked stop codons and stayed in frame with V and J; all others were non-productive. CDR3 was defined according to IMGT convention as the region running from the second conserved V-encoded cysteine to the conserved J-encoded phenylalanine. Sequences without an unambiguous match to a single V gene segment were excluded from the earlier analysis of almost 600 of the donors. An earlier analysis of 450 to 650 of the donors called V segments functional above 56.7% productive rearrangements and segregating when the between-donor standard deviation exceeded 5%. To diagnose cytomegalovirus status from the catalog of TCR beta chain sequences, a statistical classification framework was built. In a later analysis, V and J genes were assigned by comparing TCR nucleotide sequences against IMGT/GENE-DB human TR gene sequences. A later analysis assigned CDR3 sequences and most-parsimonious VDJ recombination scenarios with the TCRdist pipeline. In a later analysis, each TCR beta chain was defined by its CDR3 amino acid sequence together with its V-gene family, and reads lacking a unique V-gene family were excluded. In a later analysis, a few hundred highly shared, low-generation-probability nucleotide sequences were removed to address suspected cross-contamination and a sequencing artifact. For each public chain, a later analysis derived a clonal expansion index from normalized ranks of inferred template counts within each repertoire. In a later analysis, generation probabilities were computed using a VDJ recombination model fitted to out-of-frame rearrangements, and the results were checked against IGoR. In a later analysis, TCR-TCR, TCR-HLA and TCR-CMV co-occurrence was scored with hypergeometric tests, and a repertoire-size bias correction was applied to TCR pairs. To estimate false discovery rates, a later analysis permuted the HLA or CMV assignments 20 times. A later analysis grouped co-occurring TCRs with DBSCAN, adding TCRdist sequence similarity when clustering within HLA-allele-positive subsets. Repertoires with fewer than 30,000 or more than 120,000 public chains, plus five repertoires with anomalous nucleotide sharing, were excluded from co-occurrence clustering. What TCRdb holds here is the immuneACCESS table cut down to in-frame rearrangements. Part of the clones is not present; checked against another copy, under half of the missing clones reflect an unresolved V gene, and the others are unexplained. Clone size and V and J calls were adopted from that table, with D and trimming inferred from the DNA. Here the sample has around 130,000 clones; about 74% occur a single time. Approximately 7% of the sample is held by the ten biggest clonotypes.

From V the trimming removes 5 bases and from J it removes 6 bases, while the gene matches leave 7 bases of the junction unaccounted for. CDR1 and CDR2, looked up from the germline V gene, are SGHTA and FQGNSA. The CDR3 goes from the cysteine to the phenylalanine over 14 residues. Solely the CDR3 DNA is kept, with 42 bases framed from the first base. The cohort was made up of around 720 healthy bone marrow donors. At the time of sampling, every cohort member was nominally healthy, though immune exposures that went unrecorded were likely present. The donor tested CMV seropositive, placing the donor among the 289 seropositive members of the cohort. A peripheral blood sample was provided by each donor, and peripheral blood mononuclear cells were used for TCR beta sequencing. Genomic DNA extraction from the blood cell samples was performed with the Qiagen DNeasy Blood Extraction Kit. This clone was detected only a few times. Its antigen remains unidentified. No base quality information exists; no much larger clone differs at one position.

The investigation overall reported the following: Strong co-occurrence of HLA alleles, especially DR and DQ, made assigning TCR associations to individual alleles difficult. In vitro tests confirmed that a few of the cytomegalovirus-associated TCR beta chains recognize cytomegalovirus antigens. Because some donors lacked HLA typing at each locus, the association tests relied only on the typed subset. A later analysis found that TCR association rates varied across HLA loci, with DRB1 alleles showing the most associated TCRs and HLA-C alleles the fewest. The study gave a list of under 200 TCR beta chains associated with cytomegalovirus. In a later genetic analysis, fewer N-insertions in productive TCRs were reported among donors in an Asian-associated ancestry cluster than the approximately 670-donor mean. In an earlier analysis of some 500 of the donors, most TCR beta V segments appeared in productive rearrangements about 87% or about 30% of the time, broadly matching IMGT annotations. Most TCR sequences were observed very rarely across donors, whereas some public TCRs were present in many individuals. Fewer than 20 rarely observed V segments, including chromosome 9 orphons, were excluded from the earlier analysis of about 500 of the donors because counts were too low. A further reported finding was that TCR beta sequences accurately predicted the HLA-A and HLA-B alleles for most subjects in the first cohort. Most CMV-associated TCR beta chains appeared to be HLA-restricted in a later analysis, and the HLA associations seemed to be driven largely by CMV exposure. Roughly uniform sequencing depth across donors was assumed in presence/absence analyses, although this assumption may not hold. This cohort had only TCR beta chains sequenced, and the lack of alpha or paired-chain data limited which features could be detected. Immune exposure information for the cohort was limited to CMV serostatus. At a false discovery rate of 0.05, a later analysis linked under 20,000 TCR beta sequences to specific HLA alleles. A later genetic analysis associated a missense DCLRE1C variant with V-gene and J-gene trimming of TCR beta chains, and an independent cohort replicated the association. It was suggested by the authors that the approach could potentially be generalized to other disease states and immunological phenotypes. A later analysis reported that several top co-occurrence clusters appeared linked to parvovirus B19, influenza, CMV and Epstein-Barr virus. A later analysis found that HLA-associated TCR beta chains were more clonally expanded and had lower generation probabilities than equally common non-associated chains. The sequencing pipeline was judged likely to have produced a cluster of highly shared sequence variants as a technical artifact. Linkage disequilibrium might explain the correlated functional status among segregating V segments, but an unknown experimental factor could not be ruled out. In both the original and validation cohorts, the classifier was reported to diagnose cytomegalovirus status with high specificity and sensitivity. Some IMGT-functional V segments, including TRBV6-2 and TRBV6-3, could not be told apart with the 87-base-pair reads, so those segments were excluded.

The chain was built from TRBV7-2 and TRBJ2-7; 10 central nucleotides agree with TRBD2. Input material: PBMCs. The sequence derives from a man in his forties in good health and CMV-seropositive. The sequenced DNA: TGTGCCAGCAGCCCGGGACTAGCGAAAGGCGAGCAGTACTTC. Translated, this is CASSPGLAKGEQYF.